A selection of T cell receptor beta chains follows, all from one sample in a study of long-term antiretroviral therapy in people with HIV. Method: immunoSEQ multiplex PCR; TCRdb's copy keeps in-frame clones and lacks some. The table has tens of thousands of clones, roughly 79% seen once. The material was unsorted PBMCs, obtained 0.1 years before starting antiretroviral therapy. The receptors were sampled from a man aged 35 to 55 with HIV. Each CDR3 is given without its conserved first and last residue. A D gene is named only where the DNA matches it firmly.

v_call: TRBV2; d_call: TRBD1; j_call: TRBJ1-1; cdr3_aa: ASSRQGRETEAF
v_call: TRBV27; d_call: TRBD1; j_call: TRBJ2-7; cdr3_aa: ASSPLGTGQYEQY
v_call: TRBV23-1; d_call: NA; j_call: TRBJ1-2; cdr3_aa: ASSALRDHYGYT
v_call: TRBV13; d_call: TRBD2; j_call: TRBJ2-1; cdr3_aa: ASSLGLADNEQF
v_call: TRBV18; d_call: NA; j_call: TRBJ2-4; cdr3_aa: ASSPERIAKNIQY
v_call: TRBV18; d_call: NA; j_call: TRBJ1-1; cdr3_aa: ASSPSGGNTEAF
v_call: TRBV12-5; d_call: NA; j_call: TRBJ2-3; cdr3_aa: ASGRTGGFTDTQY
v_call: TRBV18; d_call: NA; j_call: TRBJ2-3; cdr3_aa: ASSPFRDSPADTQY
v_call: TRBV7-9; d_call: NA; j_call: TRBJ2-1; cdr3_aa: ASSLDRLAIPHNEQF
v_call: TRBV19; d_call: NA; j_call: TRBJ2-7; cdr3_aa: AASRGAGSYEQY
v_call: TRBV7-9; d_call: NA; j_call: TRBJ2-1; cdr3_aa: ASSVSGNSYNEQF
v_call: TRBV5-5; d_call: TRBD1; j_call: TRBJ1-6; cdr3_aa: ASSSTGTGSSPLH
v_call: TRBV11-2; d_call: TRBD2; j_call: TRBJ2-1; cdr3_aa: ASSVSGRGFDEQF